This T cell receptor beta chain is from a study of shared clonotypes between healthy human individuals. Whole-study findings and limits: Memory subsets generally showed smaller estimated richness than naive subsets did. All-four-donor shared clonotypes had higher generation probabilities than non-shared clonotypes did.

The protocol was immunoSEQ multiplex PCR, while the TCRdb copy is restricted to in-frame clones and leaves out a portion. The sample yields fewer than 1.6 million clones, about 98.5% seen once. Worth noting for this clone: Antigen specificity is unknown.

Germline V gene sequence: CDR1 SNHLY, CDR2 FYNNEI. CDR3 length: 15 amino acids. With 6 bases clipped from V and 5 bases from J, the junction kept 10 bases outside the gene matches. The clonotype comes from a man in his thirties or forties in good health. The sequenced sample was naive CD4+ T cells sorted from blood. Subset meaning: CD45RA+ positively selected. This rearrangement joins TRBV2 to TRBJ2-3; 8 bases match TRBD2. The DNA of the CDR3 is TGTGCCAGCAGGGGACCGGGGGGGGCGGAAGATACGCAGTATTTT. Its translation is CASRGPGGAEDTQYF.